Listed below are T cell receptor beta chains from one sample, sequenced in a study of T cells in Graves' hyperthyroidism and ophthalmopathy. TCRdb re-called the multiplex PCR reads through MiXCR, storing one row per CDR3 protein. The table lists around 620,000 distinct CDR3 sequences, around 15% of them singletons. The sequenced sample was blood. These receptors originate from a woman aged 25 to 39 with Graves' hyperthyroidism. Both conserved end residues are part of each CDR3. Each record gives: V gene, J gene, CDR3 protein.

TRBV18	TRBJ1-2	CASSPSDREGYTF
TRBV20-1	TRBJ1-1	CSAREQGQGWTEAFF
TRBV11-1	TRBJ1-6	CASSKDRDNSPLHF
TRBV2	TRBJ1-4	CASNRDRANEKLFF
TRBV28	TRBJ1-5	CASRVDSGNQPQHF
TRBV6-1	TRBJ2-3	CASTRLASSTDTQYF
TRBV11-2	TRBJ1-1	CASSSTILGVRMNTEAFF
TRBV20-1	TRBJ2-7	CSARAEYEQYF
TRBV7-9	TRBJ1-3	CASSGGQAFSGNTIYF
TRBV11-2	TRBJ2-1	CASSSILNEQFF
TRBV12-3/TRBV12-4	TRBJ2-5	CASASGTVETQYF
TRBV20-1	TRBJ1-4	CSVRLTNEKLFF
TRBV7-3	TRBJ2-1	CASSLEGGGYNEQFF
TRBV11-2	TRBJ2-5	CASSSNMGGQETQYF
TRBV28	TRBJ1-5	CASRQGTLRGNQPQHF
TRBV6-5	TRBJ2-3	CASSYSQVRTSGMADTQYF
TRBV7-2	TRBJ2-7	CASSLAGREQYF
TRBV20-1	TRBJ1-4	CSARASAGDRIATNEKLFF
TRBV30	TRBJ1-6	CAWSSTGSPLHF
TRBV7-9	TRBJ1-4	CASSLPSLSEKLFF
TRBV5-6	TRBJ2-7	CASSAAQTDSGNGEQYF
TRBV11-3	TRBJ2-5	CASSSRDRGWETQYF
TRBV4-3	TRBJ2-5	CASLWAMGQQETQYF
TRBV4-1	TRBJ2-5	CASSRVAGGQTQYF
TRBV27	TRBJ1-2	CASSLIGGMDGYTF